This TCR beta chain was identified in a study of blood T cell repertoires in COVID-19. Profiled with immunoSEQ multiplex PCR; TCRdb holds only in-frame clones, not every one. Here the sample spans under 300,000 clones, around nine tenths being singletons. In assigning cohorts, the study relied on participant-reported clinical history. For recovered donors of Cohort 3, there were two negative PCRs, clearance, or symptom resolution. The V end lost 0 bases, the J end lost 5 bases, and 5 bases lay between the germline ends. There are 12 residues in the CDR3. Germline V gene data show CDR1 as SGHRS and CDR2 as YFSETQ.

Sequencing used PBMCs or T cells enriched from blood (not recorded which). This receptor was identified in a woman in her thirties or forties who had recovered from COVID-19. The chain recombines TRBV5-1 with TRBJ2-5, with D hard to call. CDR3 nucleotide sequence: TGCGCCAGCAGCTTGGTTCCTGAGACCCAGTACTTC. Translating it yields CASSLVPETQYF.